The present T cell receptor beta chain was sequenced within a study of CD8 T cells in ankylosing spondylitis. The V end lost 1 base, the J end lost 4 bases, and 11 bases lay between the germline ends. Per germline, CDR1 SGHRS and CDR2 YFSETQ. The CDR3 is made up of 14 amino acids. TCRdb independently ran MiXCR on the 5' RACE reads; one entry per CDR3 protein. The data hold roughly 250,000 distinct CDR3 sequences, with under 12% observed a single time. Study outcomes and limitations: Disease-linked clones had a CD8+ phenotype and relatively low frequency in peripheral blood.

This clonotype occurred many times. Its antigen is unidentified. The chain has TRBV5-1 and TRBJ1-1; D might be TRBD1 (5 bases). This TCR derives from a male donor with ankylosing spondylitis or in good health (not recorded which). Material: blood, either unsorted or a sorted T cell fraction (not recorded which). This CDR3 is CASSLWGLGTEAFF. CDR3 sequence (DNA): TGCGCCAGCAGCTTGTGGGGGTTGGGCACTGAAGCTTTCTTT.